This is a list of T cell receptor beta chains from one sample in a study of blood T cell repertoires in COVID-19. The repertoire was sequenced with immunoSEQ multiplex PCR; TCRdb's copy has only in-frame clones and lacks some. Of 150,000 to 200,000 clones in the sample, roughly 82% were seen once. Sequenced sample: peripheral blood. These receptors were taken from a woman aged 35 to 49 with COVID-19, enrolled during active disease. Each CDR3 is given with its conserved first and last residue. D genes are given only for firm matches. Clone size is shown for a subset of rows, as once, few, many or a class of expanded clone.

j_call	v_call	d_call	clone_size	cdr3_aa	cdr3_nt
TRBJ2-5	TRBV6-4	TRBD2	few	CASSDAGGQETQYF	TGTGCCAGCAGTGATGCGGGGGGGCAAGAGACCCAGTACTTC
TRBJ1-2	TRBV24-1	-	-	CATSDSGQGEGYTF	-
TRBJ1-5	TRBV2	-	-	CASSTGLQPQHF	TGTGCCAGCAGTACAGGGTTGCAGCCCCAGCATTTT
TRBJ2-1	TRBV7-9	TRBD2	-	CASNLSGRDEQFF	TGTGCCAGCAATCTCAGCGGGAGGGATGAGCAGTTCTTC
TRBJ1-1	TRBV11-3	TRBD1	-	CASSLRGQNTEAFF	TGTGCCAGCAGCCTCAGGGGGCAGAACACTGAAGCTTTCTTT
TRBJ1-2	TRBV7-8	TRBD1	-	CASSSTGGYGYTF	TGTGCCAGCAGTAGTACAGGGGGCTATGGCTACACCTTC
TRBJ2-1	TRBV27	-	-	CASSSLAGVYNEQFF	TGTGCCAGCAGTTCGCTGGCAGGGGTCTACAATGAGCAGTTCTTC
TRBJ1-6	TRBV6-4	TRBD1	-	CASSVSTGKGSPLHF	TGTGCCAGCAGTGTTTCGACAGGGAAAGGTTCACCCCTCCACTTT
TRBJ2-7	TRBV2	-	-	CASLRRRGEQYF	TGTGCCAGTCTCCGCCGTCGAGGGGAGCAGTACTTC
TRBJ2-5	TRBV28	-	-	CASSFVGLPGETQYF	TGTGCCAGCAGTTTTGTAGGACTACCCGGGGAGACCCAGTACTTC
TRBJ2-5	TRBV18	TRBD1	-	CASSPRDRAQETQYF	TGTGCCAGCTCACCCAGGGACAGAGCCCAAGAGACCCAGTACTTC
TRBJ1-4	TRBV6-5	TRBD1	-	CASSYSLGGPNEKLFF	TGTGCCAGCAGTTACTCCTTAGGGGGCCCTAATGAAAAACTGTTTTTT
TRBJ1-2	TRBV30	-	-	CAWSDNGYTF	TGTGCCTGGAGTGACAATGGCTACACCTTC
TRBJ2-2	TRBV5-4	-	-	CASSLRGGELFF	TGTGCCAGCAGCTTAAGAGGCGGGGAGCTGTTTTTT
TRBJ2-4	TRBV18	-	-	CASSPRPGAVNIQYF	TGTGCCAGCTCACCACGTCCGGGAGCGGTAAACATTCAGTACTTC
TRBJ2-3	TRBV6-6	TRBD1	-	CASSNRGAPDTQYF	TGTGCCAGCAGCAACAGGGGCGCACCAGATACGCAGTATTTT
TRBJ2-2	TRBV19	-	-	CASLSRAANTGELFF	TGTGCCAGTCTTTCTCGCGCGGCAAACACCGGGGAGCTGTTTTTT
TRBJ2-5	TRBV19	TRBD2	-	CASSTSGSATETQYF	TGTGCCAGTTCTACTAGCGGGAGCGCTACAGAGACCCAGTACTTC
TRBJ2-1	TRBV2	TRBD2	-	CASSRTSGGRSEQFF	TGTGCCAGCAGCCGGACTAGCGGGGGGAGAAGTGAGCAGTTCTTC
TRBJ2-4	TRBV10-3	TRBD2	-	CAISDGGNIQYF	TGTGCCATCAGTGACGGGGGGAACATTCAGTACTTC
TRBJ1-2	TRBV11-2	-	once	CASSLQGSDYGYTF	TGTGCCAGCAGCTTGCAGGGGAGTGACTATGGCTACACCTTC
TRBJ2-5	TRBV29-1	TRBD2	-	CSVEGTSETQYF	TGCAGCGTTGAAGGGACTAGCGAGACCCAGTACTTC
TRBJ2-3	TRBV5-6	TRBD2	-	CASSPYGLASSTDTQYF	TGTGCCAGCAGCCCTTACGGACTAGCCTCTAGCACAGATACGCAGTATTTT
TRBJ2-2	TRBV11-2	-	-	CASSLPDSYTGELFF	TGTGCCAGCAGCCTCCCGGACAGCTACACCGGGGAGCTGTTTTTT
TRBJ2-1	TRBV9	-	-	CASSVEGGKVSYNEQFF	TGTGCCAGCAGCGTAGAGGGCGGGAAGGTATCCTACAATGAGCAGTTCTTC
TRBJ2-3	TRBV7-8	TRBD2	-	CASSPTGLAGSTDTQYF	TGTGCCAGCAGCCCAACGGGACTAGCGGGGAGCACAGATACGCAGTATTTT
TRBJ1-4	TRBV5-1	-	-	CASSLVGRGNEKLFF	TGCGCCAGCAGCTTGGTAGGACGGGGTAATGAAAAACTGTTTTTT
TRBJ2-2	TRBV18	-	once	CASSPLEVGHTGELFF	TGTGCCAGCTCACCTTTAGAGGTGGGGCACACCGGGGAGCTGTTTTTT
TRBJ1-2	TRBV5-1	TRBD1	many	CASTDRAHGYTF	TGCGCCAGCACGGACAGGGCCCATGGCTACACCTTC
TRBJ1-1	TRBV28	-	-	CATWEGYRTEAFF	TGTGCCACCTGGGAGGGGTATCGGACTGAAGCTTTCTTT
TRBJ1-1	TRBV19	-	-	CASSPGSNTEAFF	TGTGCCAGTAGTCCCGGGTCGAACACTGAAGCTTTCTTT
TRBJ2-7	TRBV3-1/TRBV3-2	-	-	CASRDSLSAYEQYF	TGTGCCAGCCGGGACTCCCTCTCCGCTTACGAGCAGTACTTC
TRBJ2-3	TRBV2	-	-	CASSGLSGTQYF	TGTGCCAGCAGTGGACTCTCGGGTACGCAGTATTTT
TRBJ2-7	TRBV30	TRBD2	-	CAGTSEATIGQYF	TGTGCCGGAACTAGCGAAGCTACGATTGGGCAGTACTTC
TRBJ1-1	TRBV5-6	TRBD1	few	CASRTGVATEAFF	TGTGCCAGCAGGACAGGGGTGGCCACTGAAGCTTTCTTT
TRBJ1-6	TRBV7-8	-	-	CASSLQNNSPLHF	TGTGCCAGCAGCTTACAGAATAATTCACCCCTCCACTTT
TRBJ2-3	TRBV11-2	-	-	CASSLVETRRTDTQYF	TGTGCCAGCAGCTTAGTCGAGACTAGGCGGACAGATACGCAGTATTTT
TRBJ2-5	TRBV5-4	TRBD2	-	CASSAGLAGGQTQYF	TGTGCCAGCAGCGCCGGACTAGCGGGGGGACAGACCCAGTACTTC
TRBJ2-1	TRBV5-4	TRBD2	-	CASTGLGVNEQFF	TGTGCCAGCACGGGACTAGGCGTCAATGAGCAGTTCTTC
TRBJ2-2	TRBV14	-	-	CASSQDLSGNTGELFF	TGTGCCAGCAGCCAAGATCTCAGCGGGAACACCGGGGAGCTGTTTTTT
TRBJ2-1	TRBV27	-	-	CASSLKGHRSFF	TGTGCCAGCAGCCTTAAGGGACACAGGTCTTTCTTC
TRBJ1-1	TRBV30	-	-	CAWTRGGGKIEAFF	TGTGCCTGGACGCGAGGTGGAGGGAAAATTGAAGCTTTCTTT
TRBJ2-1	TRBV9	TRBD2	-	CASRALAGSSYNEQFF	TGTGCCAGCAGGGCCCTAGCGGGAAGCTCCTACAATGAGCAGTTCTTC